This T cell receptor (beta chain) was found in a study of T cell responses to AZD1222 COVID-19 vaccine. Study outcomes and limitations: Close to half of all spike-specific TCRs reportedly target regions of the variants that are unmutated. Females made up more of the donors, who were largely white British, and clonal diversity may have come out too low.

Concerning this clone: As yet, its antigen is unknown.

CDR1 GTSNPN and CDR2 SVGIG come from the germline V gene (reference sequence). Trimming took off 7 bases at V and 1 base at J, with 13 bases between the two ends. The CDR3 runs 13 residues. Clones were sequenced by immunoSEQ multiplex PCR, and TCRdb holds only the in-frame ones, with some missing. The repertoire holds more than 150,000 clones, with roughly 92% as singletons. The sequence came from an adult in good health. Material: peripheral blood, obtained on day 0 of AZD1222 vaccination. This chain joins TRBV30 and TRBJ1-2; the D gene is possibly TRBD1 (5 bases). In DNA form, the CDR3 reads TGTGCCTTCCTGGGGCACGATAACTATGGCTACACCTTC. This translates into CAFLGHDNYGYTF.